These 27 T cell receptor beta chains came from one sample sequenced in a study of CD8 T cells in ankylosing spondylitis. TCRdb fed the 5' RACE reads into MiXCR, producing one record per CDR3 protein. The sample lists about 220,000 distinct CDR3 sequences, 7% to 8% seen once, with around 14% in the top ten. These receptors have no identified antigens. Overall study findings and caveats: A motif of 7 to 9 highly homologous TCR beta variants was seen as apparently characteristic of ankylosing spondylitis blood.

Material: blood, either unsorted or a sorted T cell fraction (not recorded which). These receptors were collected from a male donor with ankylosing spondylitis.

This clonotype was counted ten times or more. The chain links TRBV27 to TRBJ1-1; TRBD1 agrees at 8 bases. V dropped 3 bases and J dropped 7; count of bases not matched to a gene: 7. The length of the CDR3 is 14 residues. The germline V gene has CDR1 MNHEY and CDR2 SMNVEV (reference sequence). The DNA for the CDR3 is TGTGCCAGCAGTTTCATAGGGACAGGTAGTGAAGCTTTCTTT. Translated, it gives CASSFIGTGSEAFF.

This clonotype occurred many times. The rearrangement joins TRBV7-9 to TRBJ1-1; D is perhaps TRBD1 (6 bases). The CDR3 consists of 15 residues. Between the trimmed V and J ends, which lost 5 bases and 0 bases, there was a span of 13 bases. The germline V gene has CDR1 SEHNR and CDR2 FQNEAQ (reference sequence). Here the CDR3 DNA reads TGTGCCAGCAGCCCGCGAGGGGGTATGAACACTGAAGCTTTCTTT. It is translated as CASSPRGGMNTEAFF.

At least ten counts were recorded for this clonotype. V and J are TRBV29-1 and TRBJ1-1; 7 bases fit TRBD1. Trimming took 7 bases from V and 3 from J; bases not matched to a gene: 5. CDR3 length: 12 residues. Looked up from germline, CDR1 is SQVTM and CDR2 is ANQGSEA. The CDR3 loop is CSAGTDYTEAFF. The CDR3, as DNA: TGCAGCGCCGGGACAGACTACACTGAAGCTTTCTTT.

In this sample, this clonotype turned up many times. The CDR3 protein is CASVGKRYANYGYTF. For the CDR3, the DNA is TGTGCCAGCGTCGGGAAGAGATACGCTAACTATGGCTACACCTTC. The V and J genes are TRBV28 and TRBJ1-2; D uncertain. Germline V CDR1 and CDR2: MDHEN, SYDVKM. The V end was cut by 8 bases, the J end by 0 bases, with 16 bases between. The CDR3 spans 15 residues.

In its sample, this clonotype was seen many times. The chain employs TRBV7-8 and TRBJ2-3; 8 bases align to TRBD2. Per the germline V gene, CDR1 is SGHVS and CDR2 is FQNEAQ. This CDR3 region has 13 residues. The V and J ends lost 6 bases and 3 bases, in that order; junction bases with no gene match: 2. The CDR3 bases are TGTGCCAGCAGTGGCGGGAGGACAGATACGCAGTATTTT. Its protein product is CASSGGRTDTQYF.

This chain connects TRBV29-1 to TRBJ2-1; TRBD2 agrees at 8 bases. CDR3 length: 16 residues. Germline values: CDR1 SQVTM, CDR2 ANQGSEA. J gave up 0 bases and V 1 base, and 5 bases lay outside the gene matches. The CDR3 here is CSVEVQRESSYNEQFF. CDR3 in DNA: TGCAGCGTTGAAGTACAGCGGGAGAGCTCCTACAATGAGCAGTTCTTC.

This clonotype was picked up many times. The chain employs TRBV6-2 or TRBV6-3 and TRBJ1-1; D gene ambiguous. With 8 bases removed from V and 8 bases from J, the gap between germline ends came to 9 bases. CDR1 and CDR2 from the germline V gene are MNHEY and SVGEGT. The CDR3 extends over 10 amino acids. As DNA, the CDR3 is TGTGCCAGCGGAAGGCCAGAAGCTTTCTTT. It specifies CASGRPEAFF.

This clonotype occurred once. In DNA, the CDR3 is TGTGCCAGCAGTCACCCGATTGGGGTTACAGATACGCAGTATTTT. Translation: CASSHPIGVTDTQYF. V and J are TRBV6-5 and TRBJ2-3; D is ambiguous. Germline V gives CDR1 MNHEY, CDR2 SVGAGI. The germline V and J ends were trimmed by 5 bases and 3 bases, with 15 bases remaining between them. The CDR3 runs 15 residues.

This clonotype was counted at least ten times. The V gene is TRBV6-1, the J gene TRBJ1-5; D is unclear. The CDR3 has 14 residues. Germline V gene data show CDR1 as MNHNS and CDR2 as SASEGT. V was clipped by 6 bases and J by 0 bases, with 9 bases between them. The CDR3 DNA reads TGTGCCAGCAGCCCGGACTTTAGCAATCAGCCCCAGCATTTT. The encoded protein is CASSPDFSNQPQHF.

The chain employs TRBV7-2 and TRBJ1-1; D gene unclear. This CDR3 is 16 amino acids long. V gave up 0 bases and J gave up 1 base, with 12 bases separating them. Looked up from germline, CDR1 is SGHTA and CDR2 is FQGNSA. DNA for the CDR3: TGTGCCAGCAGCTTAGCCGGAGGGTGGGGGAACACTGAAGCTTTCTTT. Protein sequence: CASSLAGGWGNTEAFF.

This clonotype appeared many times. CDR3 loop: CASSQEGLAQYF. The CDR3, as DNA: TGTGCCAGCAGCCAAGAGGGACTGGCCCAGTACTTC. J is TRBJ2-5 and V is TRBV14, with D perhaps TRBD2 (6 bases). The length of the CDR3 is 12 residues. Germline CDR1 reads SGHDN; CDR2 reads FVKESK. The V and J ends lost 0 bases and 9 bases respectively, with 8 bases between them.

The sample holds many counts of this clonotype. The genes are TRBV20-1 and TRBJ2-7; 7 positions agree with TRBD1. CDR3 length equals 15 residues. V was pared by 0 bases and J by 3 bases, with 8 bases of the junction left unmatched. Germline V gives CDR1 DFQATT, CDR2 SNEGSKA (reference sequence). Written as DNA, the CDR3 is TGCAGTGCTAGAGATGCCGCAGGGGGAATCTACGAGCAGTACTTC. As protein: CSARDAAGGIYEQYF.

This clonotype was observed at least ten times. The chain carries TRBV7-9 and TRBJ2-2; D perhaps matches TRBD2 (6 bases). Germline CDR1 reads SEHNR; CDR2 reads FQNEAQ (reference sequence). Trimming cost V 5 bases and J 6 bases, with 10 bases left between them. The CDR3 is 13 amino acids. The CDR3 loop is CASSLGGSGELFF. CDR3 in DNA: TGTGCCAGCAGCCTAGGAGGGTCCGGGGAGCTGTTTTTT. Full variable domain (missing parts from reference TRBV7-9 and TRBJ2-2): DTGVSQNPRHKITKRGQNVTFRCDPISEHNRLYWYRQTLGQGPEFLTYFQNEAQLEKSRLLSDRFSAERPKGSFSTLEIQRTEQGDSAMYLCASSLGGSGELFFGEGSRLTVL.

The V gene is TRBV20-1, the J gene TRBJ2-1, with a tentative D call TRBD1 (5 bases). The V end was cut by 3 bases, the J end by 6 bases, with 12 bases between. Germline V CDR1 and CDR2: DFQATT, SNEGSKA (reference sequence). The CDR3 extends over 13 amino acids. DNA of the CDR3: TGCAGTGCTAGTGACAGACGGAGCAATGAGCAGTTCTTC. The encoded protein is CSASDRRSNEQFF.

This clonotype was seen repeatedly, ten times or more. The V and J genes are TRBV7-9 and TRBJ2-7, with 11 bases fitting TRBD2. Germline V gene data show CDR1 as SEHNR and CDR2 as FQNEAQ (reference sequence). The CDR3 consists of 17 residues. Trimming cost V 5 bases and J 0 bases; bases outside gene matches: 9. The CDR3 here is CASSKTSGTRSSYEQYF. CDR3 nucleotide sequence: TGTGCCAGCAGCAAGACTAGCGGGACCAGGAGCTCCTACGAGCAGTACTTC. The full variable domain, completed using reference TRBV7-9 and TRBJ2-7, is DTGVSQNPRHKITKRGQNVTFRCDPISEHNRLYWYRQTLGQGPEFLTYFQNEAQLEKSRLLSDRFSAERPKGSFSTLEIQRTEQGDSAMYLCASSKTSGTRSSYEQYFGPGTRLTVT.

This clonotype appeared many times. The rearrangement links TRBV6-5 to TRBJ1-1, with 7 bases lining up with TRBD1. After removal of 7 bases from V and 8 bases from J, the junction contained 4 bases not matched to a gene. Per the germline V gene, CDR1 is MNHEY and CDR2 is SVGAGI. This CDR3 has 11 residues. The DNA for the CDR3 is TGTGCCAGCACAAGGGGGCAGGAAGCTTTCTTT. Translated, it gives CASTRGQEAFF.

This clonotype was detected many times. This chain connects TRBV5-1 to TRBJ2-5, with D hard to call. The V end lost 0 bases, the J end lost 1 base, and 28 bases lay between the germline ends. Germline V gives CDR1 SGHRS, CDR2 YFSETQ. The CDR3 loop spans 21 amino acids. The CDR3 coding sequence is TGCGCCAGCAGCTTGGTGGGCGCTCCTATTGGTAAAAACCGAATCCAAGAGACCCAGTACTTC. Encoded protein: CASSLVGAPIGKNRIQETQYF.

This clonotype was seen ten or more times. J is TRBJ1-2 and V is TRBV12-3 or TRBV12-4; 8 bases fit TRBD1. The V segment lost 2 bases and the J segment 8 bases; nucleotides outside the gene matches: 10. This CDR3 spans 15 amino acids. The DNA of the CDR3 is TGTGCCAGCAGTTTACCGGACAGGGTTCGGTTCGGCTACACCTTC. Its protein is CASSLPDRVRFGYTF.

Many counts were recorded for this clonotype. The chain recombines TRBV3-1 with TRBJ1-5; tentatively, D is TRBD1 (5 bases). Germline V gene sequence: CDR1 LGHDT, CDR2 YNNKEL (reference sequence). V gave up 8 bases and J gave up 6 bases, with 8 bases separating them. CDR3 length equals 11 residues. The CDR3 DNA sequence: TGTGCCAGCTGGGGGAGTCAGCCCCAGCATTTT. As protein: CASWGSQPQHF.

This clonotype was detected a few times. The CDR3 loop reads CASSTRANYGYTF. As DNA, the CDR3 is TGTGCCAGCAGCACCAGGGCCAACTATGGCTACACCTTC. V gene TRBV6-1 combines with J gene TRBJ1-2, with TRBD1 as a possible D gene (5 bases). CDR1 and CDR2 from the germline V gene are MNHNS and SASEGT. The CDR3 loop spans 13 amino acids. Trimming took 6 bases from V and 2 from J, leaving 10 bases between them.

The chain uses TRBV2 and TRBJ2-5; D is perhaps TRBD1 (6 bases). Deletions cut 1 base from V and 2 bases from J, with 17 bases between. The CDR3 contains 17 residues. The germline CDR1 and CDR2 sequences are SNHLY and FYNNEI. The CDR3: CASSEGGRGSLQETQYF. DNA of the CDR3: TGTGCCAGCAGTGAAGGGGGCAGGGGCTCCCTTCAAGAGACCCAGTACTTC. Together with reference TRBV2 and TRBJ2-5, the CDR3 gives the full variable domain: EPEVTQTPSHQVTQMGQEVILRCVPISNHLYFYWYRQILGQKVEFLVSFYNNEISEKSEIFDDQFSVERPDGSNFTLKIRSTKLEDSAMYFCASSEGGRGSLQETQYFGPGTRLLVL.

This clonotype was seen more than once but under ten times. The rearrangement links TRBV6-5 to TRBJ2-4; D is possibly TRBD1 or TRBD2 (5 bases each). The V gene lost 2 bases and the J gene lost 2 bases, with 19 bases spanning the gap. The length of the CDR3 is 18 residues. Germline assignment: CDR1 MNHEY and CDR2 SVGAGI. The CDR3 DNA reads TGTGCCAGCAGTTACGGGCCTCCCTCCGGGGCCTCCAAAAACATTCAGTACTTC. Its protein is CASSYGPPSGASKNIQYF.

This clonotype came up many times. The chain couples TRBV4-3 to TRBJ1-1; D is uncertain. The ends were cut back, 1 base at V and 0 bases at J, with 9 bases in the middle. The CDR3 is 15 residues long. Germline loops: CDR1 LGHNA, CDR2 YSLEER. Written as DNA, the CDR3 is TGCGCCAGCAGCCAAGGGACGTTCATGAACACTGAAGCTTTCTTT. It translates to CASSQGTFMNTEAFF.

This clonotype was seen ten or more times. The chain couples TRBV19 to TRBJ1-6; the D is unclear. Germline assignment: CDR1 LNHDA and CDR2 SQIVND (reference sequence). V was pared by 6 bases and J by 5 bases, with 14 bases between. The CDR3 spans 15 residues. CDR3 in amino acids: CASRFRGKNNSPLHF. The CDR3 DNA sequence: TGTGCCAGTAGATTTCGAGGGAAAAATAATTCACCCCTCCACTTT.

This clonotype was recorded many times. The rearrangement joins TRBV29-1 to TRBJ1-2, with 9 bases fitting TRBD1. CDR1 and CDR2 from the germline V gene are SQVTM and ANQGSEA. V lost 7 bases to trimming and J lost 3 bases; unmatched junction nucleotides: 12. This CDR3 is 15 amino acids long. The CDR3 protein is CSEVPGQGSHYGYTF. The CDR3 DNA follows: TGCAGCGAAGTCCCGGGACAGGGATCCCACTATGGCTACACCTTC.

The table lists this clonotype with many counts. The CDR3 spells CASSHGGRVDTQYF. The CDR3 DNA follows: TGTGCCAGCAGCCATGGTGGGAGAGTCGATACGCAGTATTTT. J is TRBJ2-3 and V is TRBV4-2, with D possibly matching TRBD2 (5 bases). The CDR3 has 14 amino acids. V was pared by 3 bases and J by 6 bases, with 13 bases between. Germline V gives CDR1 LGHNA, CDR2 YNFKEQ.

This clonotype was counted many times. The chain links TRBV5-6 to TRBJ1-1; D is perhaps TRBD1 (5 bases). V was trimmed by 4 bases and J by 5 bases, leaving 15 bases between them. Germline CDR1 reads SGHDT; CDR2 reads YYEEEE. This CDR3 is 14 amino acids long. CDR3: CASSLGVWGTEAFF. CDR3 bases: TGTGCCAGCAGCCTGGGAGTTTGGGGGACTGAAGCTTTCTTT.